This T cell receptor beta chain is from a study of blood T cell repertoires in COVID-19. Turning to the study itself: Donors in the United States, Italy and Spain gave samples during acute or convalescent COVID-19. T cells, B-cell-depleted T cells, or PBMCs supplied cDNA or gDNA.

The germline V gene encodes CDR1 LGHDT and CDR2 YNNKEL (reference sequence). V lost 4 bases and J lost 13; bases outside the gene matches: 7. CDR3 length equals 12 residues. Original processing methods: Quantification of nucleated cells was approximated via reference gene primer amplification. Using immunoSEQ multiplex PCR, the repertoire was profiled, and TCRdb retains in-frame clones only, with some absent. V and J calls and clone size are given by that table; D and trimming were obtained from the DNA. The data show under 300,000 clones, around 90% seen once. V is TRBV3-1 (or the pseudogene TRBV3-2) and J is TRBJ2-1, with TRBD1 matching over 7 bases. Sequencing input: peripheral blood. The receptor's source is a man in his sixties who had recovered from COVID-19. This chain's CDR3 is CASSPGDRGQFF. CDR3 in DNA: TGTGCCAGCAGCCCCGGGGACAGAGGTCAGTTCTTC.